A selection of T cell receptor beta chains follows, all from one sample in a study of T cell changes during pregnancy in multiple sclerosis. The table came from immunoSEQ multiplex PCR; TCRdb's copy has only in-frame clones and leaves some out. The sample lists about 66,000 clones, over 75% occurring once. The material was CD8+ T cells from peripheral blood mononuclear cells, obtained before pregnancy. The source of these receptors is a female donor with multiple sclerosis, enrolled in a pregnancy study. Each CDR3 is given with its conserved first and last residue. The D gene is left open where the match is weak. Clone sizes are given selectively: once, few, many, or a class where the clone is expanded.

>TRBJ1-2|TRBV5-1|.|.
TGCGCCAGCAGCTTGGGGGACTTTTTTCATGGCTACACCTTC
CASSLGDFFHGYTF
>TRBJ2-1|TRBV27|.|.
TGTGCCAGCAGTTTATCGGGCCATGAGCAGTTCTTC
CASSLSGHEQFF
>TRBJ2-3|TRBV4-1|.|.
TGCGCCAGCAGCCAAGCAGGGGACCAAGTTAGCACAGATACGCAGTATTTT
CASSQAGDQVSTDTQYF
>TRBJ1-2|TRBV5-1|.|.
TGCGCCAGCAGCCTCGAGGGCGTCTCTAACTATGGCTACACCTTC
CASSLEGVSNYGYTF
>TRBJ1-3|TRBV27|.|.
TGTGCCAGCAGTTTGGAGAGGGTCTCTGGAAACACCATATATTTT
CASSLERVSGNTIYF
>TRBJ1-3|TRBV7-3|TRBD1|.
TGTGCCAGCAGCGCGCCCGGGACAGAGGGAAACACCATATATTTT
CASSAPGTEGNTIYF
>TRBJ1-1|TRBV15|.|.
TGTGCCACCAGCAGAGTCGGACTTGAAGCTTTCTTT
CATSRVGLEAFF
>TRBJ1-6|TRBV5-6|.|once
TGTGCCAGAAGGGGCCGACACGCGCCTAATTCACCCCTCCACTTT
CARRGRHAPNSPLHF
>TRBJ2-3|TRBV16|TRBD1|.
TGTGCCAGCAGCTGGACAGGGGGAAGTACAGATACGCAGTATTTT
CASSWTGGSTDTQYF
>TRBJ1-4|TRBV19|TRBD1|once
TGTGCCAGTACTGACAGGGTTAATGAAAAACTGTTTTTT
CASTDRVNEKLFF
>TRBJ1-1|TRBV19|.|.
TGTGCCAGTAGTATCCAAGGGGAGAACACTGAAGCTTTCTTT
CASSIQGENTEAFF
>TRBJ2-2|TRBV2|.|.
TGTGCCAGCAGTGCTGGGCTCTCCACCGGGGAGCTGTTTTTT
CASSAGLSTGELFF
>TRBJ2-7|TRBV11-3|TRBD1|.
TGTGCCAGCAGCAACCGGGACAGTCCCTACGAGCAGTACTTC
CASSNRDSPYEQYF
>TRBJ1-5|TRBV7-6|.|.
TGTGCCAGCAGCTTATTCCCGGGGGGCGATCAGCCCCAGCATTTT
CASSLFPGGDQPQHF
>TRBJ2-1|TRBV14|TRBD2|.
TGTGCCAGCAGCCCTACTAGCGGGGGGCTAATTCCTCAGTTCTTC
CASSPTSGGLIPQFF
>TRBJ2-7|TRBV7-9|TRBD1|.
TGTGCCAGCAGCCCAGACAGGGCCCTACCGGGAGAGCAGTACTTC
CASSPDRALPGEQYF
>TRBJ2-1|TRBV5-1|.|.
TGCGCCAGCAGCCCACGGAGCTCCTACAATGAGCAGTTCTTC
CASSPRSSYNEQFF
>TRBJ2-1|TRBV19|TRBD2|.
TGTGCCAGTGGAGAGCGGGGGCTCTACAATGAGCAGTTCTTC
CASGERGLYNEQFF
>TRBJ1-3|TRBV7-9|.|.
TGTGCCAGCAGCTCCTTGGGAAACACCATATATTTT
CASSSLGNTIYF
>TRBJ2-2|TRBV9|TRBD1|.
TGTGCCAGCAGCACCCGGACAGGTACCGGGGAGCTGTTTTTT
CASSTRTGTGELFF
>TRBJ2-5|TRBV9|TRBD2|.
TGTGCCAGCAGCGTAGGTGGGGAGGGGACCCAGTACTTC
CASSVGGEGTQYF
>TRBJ2-1|TRBV9|.|once
TGTGCCAGCAGCCCCCCCGGGCGGGGAGGCGAGCAGTTCTTC
CASSPPGRGGEQFF
>TRBJ2-2|TRBV7-6|.|.
TGTGCCAGCACCCTTTCAGTCTTTCCGAACACCGGGGAGCTGTTTTTT
CASTLSVFPNTGELFF
>TRBJ2-7|TRBV5-6|TRBD1|.
TGTGCCAGCAGCCTGGGACAGTACGAGCAGTACTTC
CASSLGQYEQYF
>TRBJ2-2|TRBV29-1|.|.
TGCAGCGTTGCAGGGGGGACCGGGGAGCTGTTTTTT
CSVAGGTGELFF